Presented here are 16 T cell receptor beta chains from one specimen sequenced in a study of T-cell reconstitution after alpha-beta-depleted transplantation in children. As it was prepared, the TCRbeta library received unique molecular identifiers. TCRdb used MiXCR to reprocess the PCR reads, holding one entry per CDR3 protein. The sample yields hundreds of thousands of distinct CDR3 sequences, around 14% seen once. This specimen was PBMCs, taken before TCRalphabeta/CD19-depleted stem cell transplant. Every receptor here comes from a girl aged 2 to 9 with congenital amegakaryocytic thrombocytopenia, due to receive a stem cell transplant.

As concerns this clonotype: A much larger clone differs by one base, so this may be a read error. The chain has TRBV12-3 or TRBV12-4 and TRBJ2-3, with a weak D call TRBD2 (5 bases). Deletions cut 5 bases from V and 2 bases from J, with 8 bases between. The CDR3 is 13 residues long. CDR3 sequence reads: CASSRGFTDTQYF. The CDR3 DNA follows: TGTGCCAGCAGTCGGGGTTTCACAGATACGCAGTATTTT.

V and J are TRBV10-3 and TRBJ2-7; 9 nucleotides agree with TRBD2. The germline CDR1 and CDR2 sequences are ENHRY and SYGVKD. The V gene end was trimmed by 0 bases and the J gene end by 3 bases; junction bases not matched to a gene: 9. The CDR3 consists of 17 residues. The CDR3 region is CAISESFASGDLYEQYF. The CDR3 DNA reads as TGTGCCATCAGTGAGTCGTTTGCTAGCGGGGACCTCTACGAGCAGTACTTC.

This clonotype was seen a handful of times. V gene TRBV12-3 or TRBV12-4 combines with J gene TRBJ2-7; D is undetermined. The ends were cut back, 3 bases at V and 2 bases at J, with 11 bases in the middle. The CDR3 totals 14 residues. CDR3 in DNA: TGTGCCAGCAGTTTGACGGTAAAGCCCTACGAGCAGTACTTC. Translation gives CASSLTVKPYEQYF.

The chain combines TRBV20-1 with TRBJ2-2; D remains ambiguous. Germline values: CDR1 DFQATT, CDR2 SNEGSKA (reference sequence). The CDR3 has 13 amino acids. Trimming stripped 3 bases from V and 7 bases from J, with 12 bases between. CDR3 DNA sequence: TGCAGTGCTAGTTTTTCGGGTGACGGGGAGCTGTTTTTT. Its translation is CSASFSGDGELFF.

This clonotype was observed many times. The chain couples TRBV20-1 to TRBJ2-7; no clear D gene. The V end lost 3 bases, the J end lost 7 bases, and 7 bases lay between the germline ends. The germline V gene encodes CDR1 DFQATT and CDR2 SNEGSKA (reference sequence). CDR3 length: 10 residues. CDR3 DNA: TGCAGTGCTAGTCAAGGAGAGCAGTACTTC. It encodes CSASQGEQYF.

On this clonotype itself: A much more abundant neighbour one base away suggests this may be a read error. The V gene is TRBV29-1, the J gene TRBJ2-2; 8 bases fit TRBD1. The CDR3 covers 16 residues. Germline loops: CDR1 SQVTM, CDR2 ANQGSEA. The CDR3 reads CSVEEKRQGNTGEPFF. The CDR3 nucleotides read TGCAGCGTTGAAGAAAAAAGACAGGGGAACACCGGGGAGCCGTTTTTT.

The chain couples TRBV19 to TRBJ2-2, with 9 bases that match TRBD2. The V and J ends lost 3 bases and 7 bases, in that order; junction bases with no gene match: 6. The CDR3 extends over 15 amino acids. CDR1 LNHDA and CDR2 SQIVND come from the germline V gene (reference sequence). Here the CDR3 DNA reads TGTGCCAGTAGTATTCGCGGGAGGGTCGGCGGGGAGCTGTTTTTT. It codes for CASSIRGRVGGELFF.

This chain links TRBV20-1 with TRBJ2-1, with TRBD2 matching 7 bases. The V and J ends lost 4 bases and 3 bases, in that order; junction bases with no gene match: 12. The CDR3 is 16 amino acids. Looked up from germline, CDR1 is DFQATT and CDR2 is SNEGSKA (reference sequence). CDR3 sequence reads: CSAIITGTIVYNEQFF. The CDR3 DNA sequence: TGCAGTGCTATTATAACCGGGACTATCGTCTACAATGAGCAGTTCTTC.

This clonotype was seen a handful of times. CDR3 nucleotide sequence: TGTGCCAGCACCAGGGGTCATGCCTCCTACGAGCAGTACTTC. Its protein product is CASTRGHASYEQYF. The chain uses TRBV28 and TRBJ2-7, with a weak D call TRBD1 (6 bases). V lost 7 bases and J 0 bases, leaving 13 bases between the germline ends. The length of the CDR3 is 14 residues. CDR1 and CDR2 (germline): MDHEN, SYDVKM.

This clonotype was recorded many times. The chain joins TRBV20-1 to TRBJ2-3; TRBD2 aligns across 8 bases. V lost 6 bases, J lost 0 bases, and 8 bases stayed unmatched. Germline CDR1 DFQATT, CDR2 SNEGSKA (reference sequence). The CDR3 spans 15 residues. This CDR3 is CSATAVAGSTDTQYF. DNA of the CDR3: TGCAGTGCGACCGCGGTAGCGGGAAGCACAGATACGCAGTATTTT.

Points on this clonotype: A read error may explain this, as a much larger clone is one base away. V is TRBV5-1 and J is TRBJ1-4, with a weak D call TRBD1 (6 bases). This CDR3 spans 15 amino acids. Germline V lookup: CDR1 SGHRS, CDR2 YFSETQ. CDR3 nucleotide sequence: TGCGCCAGAAGCTTGTCGGGGGCGCAAAACGAAAAACTGTTTTTT. Translated: CARSLSGAQNEKLFF.

This clonotype was seen many times. The chain combines TRBV5-1 with TRBJ2-1, with D possibly matching TRBD1 (5 bases). CDR3 length equals 17 residues. Germline V lookup: CDR1 SGHRS, CDR2 YFSETQ. Trimming removed 4 bases from V and 2 bases from J, with 19 bases in between. In nucleotides, the CDR3 is TGCGCCAGCAGCGACAGACCGGACCTACCACCCTACAATGAGCAGTTCTTC. Translated: CASSDRPDLPPYNEQFF.

This clonotype came up many times. The chain links TRBV20-1 to TRBJ2-5; D gene uncertain. The CDR3 extends over 11 amino acids. Germline CDR1 reads DFQATT; CDR2 reads SNEGSKA (reference sequence). V lost 6 bases and J lost 1, with 6 bases in between. CDR3: CSAKTQETQYF. CDR3 nucleotides: TGCAGTGCAAAGACCCAAGAGACCCAGTACTTC.

This clonotype was detected ten times or more. This chain joins TRBV5-1 and TRBJ1-1; 7 nucleotides align to TRBD1. The J segment lost 6 bases and the V segment lost 0 bases, leaving 8 bases of the junction unmatched. CDR3 size: 15 residues. Germline CDR1 is SGHRS and CDR2 is YFSETQ. The CDR3 sequence: CASSLGLTGESEAFF. For the CDR3, the DNA is TGCGCCAGCAGCTTGGGGTTAACAGGGGAATCTGAAGCTTTCTTT.

The rearrangement links TRBV30 to TRBJ2-1, with 9 bases matching TRBD2. Germline loops: CDR1 GTSNPN, CDR2 SVGIG (reference sequence). V shed 1 base, J shed 6 bases, and the junction held 4 bases outside the gene matches. CDR3 length equals 14 residues. This CDR3 reads CAWSGLAGINEQFF. CDR3 in DNA: TGTGCCTGGAGTGGGCTAGCGGGAATCAATGAGCAGTTCTTC.

The chain carries TRBV6-5 and TRBJ2-1, with D hard to call. Germline CDR1 is MNHEY and CDR2 is SVGAGI. V was pared by 0 bases and J by 10 bases, with 19 bases between. The CDR3 loop spans 16 amino acids. The CDR3 is CASSYSSGVAEGEQFF. The CDR3 region has the DNA TGTGCCAGCAGTTACTCGAGTGGGGTGGCCGAAGGGGAGCAGTTCTTC.